The present T cell receptor (beta chain) was sequenced within a study of human T cells and chemical hapten exposure. TCRdb called the RACE reads again in MiXCR, with one record for every CDR3 protein. The sample has approximately 41,000 distinct CDR3 sequences, over 3.5% seen once. V lost 4 bases and J lost 0, with 8 bases in between. This CDR3 has 13 amino acids. CDR1 is SQVTM and CDR2 is ANQGSEA in the germline V gene. Noted time point: patch test 1, 2 weeks after DPC sensitization. Sample treatment: therapeutic diphenylcyclopropenone sensitization with weekly scalp DPC. Total RNA came from unfractionated whole blood. This clonotype was recorded many times.

This sequence originates from a man aged 50 to 59 with alopecia areata. Some clones in this sample may be carry-over from other donors' samples. Material: whole blood, obtained in connection with sensitization to the hapten diphenylcyclopropenone (DPC). The chain combines TRBV29-1 with TRBJ2-3, with unresolved D. The CDR3 coding sequence is TGCAGCGTTGCGCAACTGAGCACAGATACGCAGTATTTT. It specifies CSVAQLSTDTQYF.